These 22 T cell receptor beta chains were sequenced from one sample in a study of blood T cell repertoires in COVID-19. The repertoire was sequenced with immunoSEQ multiplex PCR; TCRdb's copy has only in-frame clones and lacks some. Of about 130,000 clones listed, 81% are singletons. The sample taken for sequencing was peripheral blood. These receptor sequences come from a man aged 25-40 years with COVID-19, enrolled during active disease.

V and J are TRBV28 and TRBJ1-3; D is ambiguous. CDR1 and CDR2 from the germline V gene are MDHEN and SYDVKM. The CDR3 extends over 13 amino acids. Trimming left V 2 bases short and J 6 bases short, with 8 bases between. CDR3 DNA sequence: TGTGCCAGCAGTTTAACAGCCGCAAACACCATATATTTT. Its translation is CASSLTAANTIYF. The variable domain in full, with the rest retrieved from reference TRBV28 and TRBJ1-3, is DVKVTQSSRYLVKRTGEKVFLECVQDMDHENMFWYRQDPGLGLRLIYFSYDVKMKEKGDIPEGYSVSREKKERFSLILESASTNQTSMYLCASSLTAANTIYFGEGSWLTVV.

The chain joins TRBV27 to TRBJ1-3; TRBD1 matches 7 bases. Germline-derived CDR1 and CDR2 are MNHEY and SMNVEV (reference sequence). This CDR3 spans 15 amino acids. J gave up 3 bases and V 5 bases, and 7 bases lay outside the gene matches. CDR3 nucleotides: TGTGCCAGCAGTAAGGGACAGCCACTTGGAAACACCATATATTTT. Translating gives CASSKGQPLGNTIYF.

The gene calls are TRBV3-1 (or the pseudogene TRBV3-2) and TRBJ2-7; tentatively, D is TRBD2 (6 bases). Germline V lookup: CDR1 LGHDT, CDR2 YNNKEL (reference sequence). V was shortened by 1 base and J by 3 bases, with 16 bases between the two germline ends. The CDR3 is 16 residues long. The CDR3 nucleotides read TGTGCCAGCAGCCAAGGTTTTCAGGGAGGCGGCTACGAGCAGTACTTC. Encoded protein: CASSQGFQGGGYEQYF.

This clone has just one count. V gene TRBV3-1 (or the pseudogene TRBV3-2) combines with J gene TRBJ1-6; D might be TRBD1 (6 bases). This CDR3 region has 14 residues. Germline CDR1 LGHDT, CDR2 YNNKEL (reference sequence). Trimming removed 2 bases at V and 5 bases at J, with 7 bases between. CDR3 in DNA: TGTGCCAGCAGCCAAAGGGGGAATAATTCACCCCTCCACTTT. It encodes CASSQRGNNSPLHF.

CDR3: CSARVYVGPNTEAFF. CDR3 in DNA: TGCAGCGCCCGAGTCTATGTGGGCCCGAACACTGAAGCTTTCTTT. The chain uses TRBV29-1 and TRBJ1-1; D unclear. CDR1 and CDR2 (germline): SQVTM, ANQGSEA. This CDR3 has 15 amino acids. V was trimmed by 7 bases and J by 1 base, leaving 19 bases between them.

This chain connects TRBV4-1 to TRBJ2-7, with D possibly being TRBD1 (6 bases). The CDR3 is 16 amino acids. Per the germline V gene, CDR1 is MGHRA and CDR2 is YSYEKL. V lost 2 bases and J lost 3, with 17 bases in between. CDR3 residues: CASSQLLIQGSYEQYF. CDR3 nucleotide sequence: TGCGCCAGCAGCCAACTCCTCATACAGGGCAGCTACGAGCAGTACTTC.

The gene calls are TRBV5-1 and TRBJ1-1, with D unclear. V dropped 0 bases and J dropped 7 bases, with 10 bases sitting between them. This CDR3 comprises 13 residues. CDR1 and CDR2 from the germline V gene are SGHRS and YFSETQ. The DNA for the CDR3 is TGCGCCAGCAGCTTGGGAAGACGGAGTGAAGCTTTCTTT. Its translation is CASSLGRRSEAFF.

The chain employs TRBV19 and TRBJ1-3; 9 nucleotides agree with TRBD1. Germline CDR1 LNHDA, CDR2 SQIVND (reference sequence). After removal of 9 bases from V and 2 bases from J, the junction contained 8 bases not matched to a gene. CDR3 size: 15 residues. The CDR3 bases are TGTGCCAGCAACAAACGGACAGGGGCTGGAAACACCATATATTTT. Translation gives CASNKRTGAGNTIYF.

This rearrangement joins TRBV6-6 to TRBJ2-1; unclear D gene. The CDR3 loop spans 13 amino acids. The germline gives CDR1 MNHNY, CDR2 SVGAGI (reference sequence). Trimming shortened V by 4 bases and J by 7 bases, and 11 bases separated the two germline ends. CDR3 in DNA: TGTGCCAGCAGTTCCATCGACTTGAATGAGCAGTTCTTC. Its translation: CASSSIDLNEQFF.

The chain employs TRBV5-1 and TRBJ1-5, with 7 bases that match TRBD1. CDR3 length: 15 amino acids. Trimming took 2 bases from V and 2 from J; bases not matched to a gene: 4. CDR1 is SGHRS, CDR2 YFSETQ, per germline. The CDR3 spells CASSFAGQRNQPQHF. The CDR3 DNA reads TGCGCCAGCAGCTTCGCGGGACAGCGCAATCAGCCCCAGCATTTT.

This clone was picked up a small number of times. This chain links TRBV6-5 with TRBJ1-5; D not resolved. Trimming stripped 0 bases from V and 5 bases from J, with 5 bases between. There are 13 residues in the CDR3. In germline, CDR1 is MNHEY, CDR2 SVGAGI. As DNA, the CDR3 is TGTGCCAGCAGTTACTCGAGGGATCAGCCCCAGCATTTT. Translation: CASSYSRDQPQHF.

Concerning this clone itself: Other DNA sequences in the same sample also yield this CDR3. The chain has TRBV5-1 and TRBJ2-1; 7 bases align to TRBD1. With V trimmed by 4 bases and J by 3 bases, 4 bases remained unmatched. The CDR3 is 14 amino acids. Germline CDR1 is SGHRS and CDR2 is YFSETQ. The CDR3 nucleotides read TGCGCCAGCAGCCTTGGGGACAGCTACAATGAGCAGTTCTTC. It encodes CASSLGDSYNEQFF.

CDR3 nucleotides: TGTGCCAGCAGCTCAGACAGGGGGAATTCACCCCTCCACTTT. It translates to CASSSDRGNSPLHF. The chain employs TRBV7-8 and TRBJ1-6; 9 bases line up with TRBD1. The V and J ends lost 4 bases and 7 bases, in that order; junction bases with no gene match: 2. The CDR3 spans 14 residues. CDR1 and CDR2 from the germline V gene are SGHVS and FQNEAQ.

CDR3 in DNA: TGTGCCTGGAGTGTGGGGCTTGGGGGGACTAATGAAAAACTGTTTTTT. It translates to CAWSVGLGGTNEKLFF. V gene TRBV30 combines with J gene TRBJ1-4; tentative D call: TRBD1 (5 bases). The CDR3 contains 16 residues. Germline loops: CDR1 GTSNPN, CDR2 SVGIG (reference sequence). V lost 0 bases, J lost 2 bases, and 13 bases lay in between.

This clone was observed a single time. The chain uses TRBV6-5 and TRBJ1-2, with D unresolved. This CDR3 spans 14 amino acids. Germline V gene lookup returns CDR1 MNHEY and CDR2 SVGAGI. V was cut by 6 bases and J by 8 bases, with 19 bases left in between. DNA for the CDR3: TGTGCCAGCAGCTTTAACCACCCCTGGGAGGGCTACACCTTC. Translating gives CASSFNHPWEGYTF.

The gene calls are TRBV12-5 and TRBJ2-3; 12 nucleotides agree with TRBD2. Trimming at V came to 1 base and at J to 0 bases, leaving 2 bases not matched to a gene. The CDR3 consists of 17 residues. Looked up from germline, CDR1 is LGHNT and CDR2 is FRNRAP. The CDR3 is CASGLALAGGSTDTQYF. The CDR3 DNA sequence: TGTGCTAGTGGTTTGGCACTAGCGGGGGGTAGCACAGATACGCAGTATTTT.

J is TRBJ1-1 and V is TRBV5-1, with D possibly TRBD1 on 5 matching bases. Between the trimmed V and J ends, which lost 2 bases and 3 bases, there was a span of 11 bases. The CDR3 loop spans 14 amino acids. Looked up from germline, CDR1 is SGHRS and CDR2 is YFSETQ. The CDR3 bases are TGCGCCAGCAGCTTCAGGGAGGCTTACACTGAAGCTTTCTTT. Residues: CASSFREAYTEAFF.

J is TRBJ1-2 and V is TRBV5-6; a weak D match, TRBD1 (5 bases). Trimming left V 1 base short and J 3 bases short, with 13 bases between. CDR1 SGHDT and CDR2 YYEEEE come from the germline V gene. The CDR3 is made up of 15 amino acids. CDR3 coding DNA: TGTGCCAGCAGCTTGTCCGGGGGATCCCACTATGGCTACACCTTC. It translates to CASSLSGGSHYGYTF.

The chain uses TRBV27 and TRBJ2-5; 8 nucleotides agree with TRBD1. Germline V CDR1 and CDR2: MNHEY, SMNVEV (reference sequence). This CDR3 contains 15 residues. Germline trimming cut 4 bases from V and 3 bases from J; bases unmatched to any gene: 7. CDR3 protein: CASSYGTGLKETQYF. The CDR3 coding sequence is TGTGCCAGCAGTTACGGGACAGGTCTGAAAGAGACCCAGTACTTC.

This clone is a singleton in its sample. The rearrangement uses TRBV19 and TRBJ2-3, with D unresolved. The ends were cut back, 4 bases at V and 5 bases at J, with 10 bases in the middle. Germline loops: CDR1 LNHDA, CDR2 SQIVND (reference sequence). This CDR3 has 13 residues. The CDR3 spells CASSTLPGDTQYF. In DNA, the CDR3 is TGTGCCAGTAGTACCCTCCCGGGAGATACGCAGTATTTT.

The rearrangement joins TRBV10-3 to TRBJ1-5, with 8 bases matching TRBD1. CDR3 size: 15 residues. Trimming took 10 bases from V and 7 from J; bases not matched to a gene: 15. CDR1 and CDR2 from the germline V gene are ENHRY and SYGVKD. The CDR3 loop reads CATHRDRRPRQPQHF. DNA for the CDR3: TGTGCCACCCACCGGGACAGGCGTCCGAGACAGCCCCAGCATTTT.

This rearrangement joins TRBV9 to TRBJ1-2, with TRBD1 as a possible D gene (5 bases). The CDR3 covers 13 residues. The germline CDR1 and CDR2 sequences are SGDLS and YYNGEE. The germline V and J ends were trimmed by 4 bases and 5 bases, with 12 bases remaining between them. The CDR3 protein is CASSPRGGYGYTF. CDR3 coding DNA: TGTGCCAGCAGCCCGAGGGGAGGTTATGGCTACACCTTC.